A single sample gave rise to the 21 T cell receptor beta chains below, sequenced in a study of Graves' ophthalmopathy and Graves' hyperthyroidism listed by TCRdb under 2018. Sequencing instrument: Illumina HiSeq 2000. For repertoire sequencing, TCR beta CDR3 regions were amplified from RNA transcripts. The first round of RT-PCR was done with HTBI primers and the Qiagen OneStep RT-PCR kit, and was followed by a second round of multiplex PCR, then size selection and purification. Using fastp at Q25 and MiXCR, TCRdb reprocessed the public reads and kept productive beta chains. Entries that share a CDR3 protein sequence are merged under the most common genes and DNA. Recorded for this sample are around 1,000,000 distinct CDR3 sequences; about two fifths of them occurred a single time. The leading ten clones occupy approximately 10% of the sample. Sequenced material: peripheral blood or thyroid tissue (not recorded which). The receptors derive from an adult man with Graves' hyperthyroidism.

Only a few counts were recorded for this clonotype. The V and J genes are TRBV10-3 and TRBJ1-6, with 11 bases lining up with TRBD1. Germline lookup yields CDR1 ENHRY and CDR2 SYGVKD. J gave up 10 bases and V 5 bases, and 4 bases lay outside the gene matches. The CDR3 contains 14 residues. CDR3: CAISLGQGGSPLHF. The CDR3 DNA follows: TGTGCCATCAGTCTGGGACAGGGGGGATCACCCCTCCACTTT.

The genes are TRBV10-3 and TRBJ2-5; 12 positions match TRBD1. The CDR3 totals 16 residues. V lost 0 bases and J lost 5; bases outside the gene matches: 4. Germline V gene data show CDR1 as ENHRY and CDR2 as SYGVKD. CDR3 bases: TGTGCCATCAGTGAGTCTGGGACAGGGGGCAGGGAGACCCAGTACTTC. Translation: CAISESGTGGRETQYF.

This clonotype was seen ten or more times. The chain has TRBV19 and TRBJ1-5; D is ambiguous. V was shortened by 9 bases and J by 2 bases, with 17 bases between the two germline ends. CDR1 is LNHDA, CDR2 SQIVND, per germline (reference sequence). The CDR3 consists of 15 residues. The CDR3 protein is CASQPSKVGNQPQHF. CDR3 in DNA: TGTGCCAGCCAACCGTCTAAGGTAGGCAATCAGCCCCAGCATTTT.

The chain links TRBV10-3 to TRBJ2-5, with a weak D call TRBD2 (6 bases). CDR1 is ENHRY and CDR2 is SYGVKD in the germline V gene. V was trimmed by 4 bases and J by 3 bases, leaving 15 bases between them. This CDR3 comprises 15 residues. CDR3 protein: CAISVWGRNKETQYF. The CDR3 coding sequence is TGTGCCATCAGTGTGTGGGGGAGGAACAAAGAGACCCAGTACTTC.

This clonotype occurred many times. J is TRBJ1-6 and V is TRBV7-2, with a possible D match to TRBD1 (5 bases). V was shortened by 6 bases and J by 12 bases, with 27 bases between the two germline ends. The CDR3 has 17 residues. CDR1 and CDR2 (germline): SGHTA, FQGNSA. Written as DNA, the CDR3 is TGTGCCAGCAGGATAGTCACCCTTCCGGGACGGATATTACCCCTCCACTTT. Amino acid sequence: CASRIVTLPGRILPLHF.

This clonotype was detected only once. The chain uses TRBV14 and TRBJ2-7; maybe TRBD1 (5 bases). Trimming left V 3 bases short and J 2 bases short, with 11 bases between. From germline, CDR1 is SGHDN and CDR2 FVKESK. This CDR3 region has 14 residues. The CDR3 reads CASSQDTHTYEQYF. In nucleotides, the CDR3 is TGTGCCAGCAGCCAGGACACTCACACCTACGAGCAGTACTTC.

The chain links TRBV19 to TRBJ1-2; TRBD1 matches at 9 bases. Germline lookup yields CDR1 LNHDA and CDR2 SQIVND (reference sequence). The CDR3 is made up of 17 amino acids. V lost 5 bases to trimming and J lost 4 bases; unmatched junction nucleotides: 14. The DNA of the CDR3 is TGTGCCAGTAGTCTCCGCCGGGACAGGGAAGTCGGCTATGGCTACACCTTC. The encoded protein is CASSLRRDREVGYGYTF.

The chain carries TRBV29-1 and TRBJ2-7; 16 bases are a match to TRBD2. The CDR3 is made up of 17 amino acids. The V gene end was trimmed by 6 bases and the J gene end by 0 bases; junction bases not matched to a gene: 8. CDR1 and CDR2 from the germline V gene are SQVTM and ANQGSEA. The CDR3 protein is CSVRPGTSGRASYEQYF. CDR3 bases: TGCAGCGTGAGGCCCGGGACTAGCGGGAGGGCCTCCTACGAGCAGTACTTC.

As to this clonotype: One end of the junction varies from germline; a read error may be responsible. This CDR3 reads CASSLTGNNQPHHF. The CDR3 region has the DNA TGTGCCAGCAGTCTGACAGGGAACAATCAGCCCCATCATTTT. V gene TRBV27 combines with J gene TRBJ1-5, with 7 bases identical to TRBD1. CDR1 MNHEY and CDR2 SMNVEV come from the germline V gene (reference sequence). CDR3 length: 14 amino acids.

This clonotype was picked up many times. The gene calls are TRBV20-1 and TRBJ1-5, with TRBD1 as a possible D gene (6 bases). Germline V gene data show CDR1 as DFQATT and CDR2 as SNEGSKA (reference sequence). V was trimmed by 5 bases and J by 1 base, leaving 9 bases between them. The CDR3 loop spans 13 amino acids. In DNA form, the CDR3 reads TGCAGTGCTTTACAGGGAAGCAATCAGCCCCAGCATTTT. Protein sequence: CSALQGSNQPQHF.

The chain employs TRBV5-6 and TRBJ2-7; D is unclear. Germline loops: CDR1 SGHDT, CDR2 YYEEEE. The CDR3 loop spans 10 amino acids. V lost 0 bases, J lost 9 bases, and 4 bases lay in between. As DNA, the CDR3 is TGTGCCAGCAGCTTGGTTGGGCAGTACTTC. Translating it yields CASSLVGQYF.

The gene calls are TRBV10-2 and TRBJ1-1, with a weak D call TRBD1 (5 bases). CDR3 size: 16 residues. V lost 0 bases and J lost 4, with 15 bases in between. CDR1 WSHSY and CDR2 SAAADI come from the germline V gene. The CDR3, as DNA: TGCGCCAGCAGTGAGTCGCACGGGGGAGAGTCCACTGAAGCTTTCTTT. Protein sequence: CASSESHGGESTEAFF.

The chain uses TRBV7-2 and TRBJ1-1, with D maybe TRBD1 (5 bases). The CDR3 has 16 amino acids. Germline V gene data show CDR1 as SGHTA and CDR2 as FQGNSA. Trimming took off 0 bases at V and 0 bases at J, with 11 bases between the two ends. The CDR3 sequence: CASSLAGGRMNTEAFF. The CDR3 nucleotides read TGTGCCAGCAGCTTAGCTGGGGGAAGAATGAACACTGAAGCTTTCTTT. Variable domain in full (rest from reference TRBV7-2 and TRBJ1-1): GAGVSQSPSNKVTEKGKDVELRCDPISGHTALYWYRQSLGQGLEFLIYFQGNSAPDKSGLPSDRFSAERTGGSVSTLTIQRTQQEDSAVYLCASSLAGGRMNTEAFFGQGTRLTVV.

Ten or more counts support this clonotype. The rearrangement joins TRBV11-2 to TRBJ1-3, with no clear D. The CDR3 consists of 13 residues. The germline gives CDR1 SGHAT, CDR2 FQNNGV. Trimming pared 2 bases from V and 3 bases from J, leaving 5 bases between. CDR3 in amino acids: CASSLSDGNTIYF. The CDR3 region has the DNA TGTGCCAGCAGCTTATCGGATGGAAACACCATATATTTT.

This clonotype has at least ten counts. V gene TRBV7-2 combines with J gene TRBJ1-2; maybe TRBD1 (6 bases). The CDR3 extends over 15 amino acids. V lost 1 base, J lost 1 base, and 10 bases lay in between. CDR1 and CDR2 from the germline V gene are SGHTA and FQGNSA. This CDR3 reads CASSLEGGYNYGYTF. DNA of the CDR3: TGTGCCAGCAGCTTAGAGGGGGGCTATAACTATGGCTACACCTTC.

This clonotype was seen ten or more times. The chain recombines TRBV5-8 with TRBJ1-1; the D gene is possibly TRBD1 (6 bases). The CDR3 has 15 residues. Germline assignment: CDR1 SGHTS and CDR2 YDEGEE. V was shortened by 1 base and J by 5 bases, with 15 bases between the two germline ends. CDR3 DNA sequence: TGTGCCAGCAGCTTGTATCCCTCCGGACAGACTGAAGCTTTCTTT. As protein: CASSLYPSGQTEAFF.

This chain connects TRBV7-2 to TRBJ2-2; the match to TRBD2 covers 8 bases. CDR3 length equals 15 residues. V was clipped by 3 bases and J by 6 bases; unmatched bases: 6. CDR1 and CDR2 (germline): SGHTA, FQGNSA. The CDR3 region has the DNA TGTGCCAGCAGCTTTCGCGGGGGGTTGCCCGGGGAGCTGTTTTTT. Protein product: CASSFRGGLPGELFF.

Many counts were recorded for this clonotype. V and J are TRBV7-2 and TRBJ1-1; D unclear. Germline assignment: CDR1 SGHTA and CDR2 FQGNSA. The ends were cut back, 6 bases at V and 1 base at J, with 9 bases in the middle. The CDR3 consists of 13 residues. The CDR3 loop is CASRGLGNTEAFF. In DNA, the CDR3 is TGTGCCAGCAGAGGTTTGGGGAACACTGAAGCTTTCTTT.

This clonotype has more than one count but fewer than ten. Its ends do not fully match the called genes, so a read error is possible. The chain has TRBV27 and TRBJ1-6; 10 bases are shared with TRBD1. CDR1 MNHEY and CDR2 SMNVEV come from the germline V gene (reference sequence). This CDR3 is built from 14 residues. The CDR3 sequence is CASSLSGTGAPLHF. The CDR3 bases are TGTGCCAGCAGTCTATCCGGGACAGGGGCACCCCTCCACTTT.

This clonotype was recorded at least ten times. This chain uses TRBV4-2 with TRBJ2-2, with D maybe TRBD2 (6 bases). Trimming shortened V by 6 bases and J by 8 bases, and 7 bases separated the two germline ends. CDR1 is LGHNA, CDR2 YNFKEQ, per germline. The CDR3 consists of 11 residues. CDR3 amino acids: CASREGGELFF. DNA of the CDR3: TGTGCCAGCAGGGAGGGGGGGGAGCTGTTTTTT.

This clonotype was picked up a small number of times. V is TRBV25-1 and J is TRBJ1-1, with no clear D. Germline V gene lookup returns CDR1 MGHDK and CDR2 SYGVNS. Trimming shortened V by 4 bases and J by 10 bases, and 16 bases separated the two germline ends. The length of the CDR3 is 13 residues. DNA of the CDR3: TGTGCCAGCAGTGCTTCCCCAAAAGGGAGAGCTTTCTTT. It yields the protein CASSASPKGRAFF.